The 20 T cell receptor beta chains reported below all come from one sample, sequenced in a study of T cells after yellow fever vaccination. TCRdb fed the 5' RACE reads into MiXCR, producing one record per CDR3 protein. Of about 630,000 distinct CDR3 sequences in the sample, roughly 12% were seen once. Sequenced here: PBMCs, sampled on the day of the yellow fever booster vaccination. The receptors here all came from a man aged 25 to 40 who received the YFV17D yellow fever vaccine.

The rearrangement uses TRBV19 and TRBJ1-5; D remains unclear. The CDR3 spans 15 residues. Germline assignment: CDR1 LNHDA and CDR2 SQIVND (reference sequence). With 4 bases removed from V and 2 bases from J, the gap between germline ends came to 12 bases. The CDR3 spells CASSKTGVGNQPQHF. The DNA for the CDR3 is TGTGCCAGTAGTAAGACCGGAGTAGGCAATCAGCCCCAGCATTTT. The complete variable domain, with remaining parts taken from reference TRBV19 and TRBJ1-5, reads DGGITQSPKYLFRKEGQNVTLSCEQNLNHDAMYWYRQDPGQGLRLIYYSQIVNDFQKGDIAEGYSVSREKKESFPLTVTSAQKNPTAFYLCASSKTGVGNQPQHFGDGTRLSIL.

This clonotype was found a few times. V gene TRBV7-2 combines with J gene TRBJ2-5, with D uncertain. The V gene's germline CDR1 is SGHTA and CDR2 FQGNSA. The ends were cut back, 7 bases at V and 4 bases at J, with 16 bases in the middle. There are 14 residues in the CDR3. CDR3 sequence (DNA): TGTGCCAGCACCGGCCCCCGGGTGGCAGAGACCCAGTACTTC. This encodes CASTGPRVAETQYF.

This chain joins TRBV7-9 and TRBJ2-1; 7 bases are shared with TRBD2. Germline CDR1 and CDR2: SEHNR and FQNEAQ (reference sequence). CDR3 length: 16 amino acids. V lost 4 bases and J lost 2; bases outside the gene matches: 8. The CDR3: CASSSAAGVPYNEQFF. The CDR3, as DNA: TGTGCCAGCAGCTCGGCCGCGGGAGTACCCTACAATGAGCAGTTCTTC. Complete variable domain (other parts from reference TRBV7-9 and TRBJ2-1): DTGVSQNPRHKITKRGQNVTFRCDPISEHNRLYWYRQTLGQGPEFLTYFQNEAQLEKSRLLSDRFSAERPKGSFSTLEIQRTEQGDSAMYLCASSSAAGVPYNEQFFGPGTRLTVL.

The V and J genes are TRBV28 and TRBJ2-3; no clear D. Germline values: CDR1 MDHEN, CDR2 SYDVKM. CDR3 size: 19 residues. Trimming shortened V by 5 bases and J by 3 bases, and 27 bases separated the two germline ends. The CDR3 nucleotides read TGTGCCAGCAGTCCTCAAGGGTTTGGTGGGTTGGGTAGGACAGATACGCAGTATTTT. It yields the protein CASSPQGFGGLGRTDTQYF.

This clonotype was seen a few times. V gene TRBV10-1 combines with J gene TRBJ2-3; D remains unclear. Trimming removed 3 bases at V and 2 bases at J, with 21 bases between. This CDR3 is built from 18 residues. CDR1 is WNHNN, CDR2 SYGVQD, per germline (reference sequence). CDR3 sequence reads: CASSEDGRAPKDTDTQYF. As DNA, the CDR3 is TGCGCCAGCAGTGAAGATGGACGCGCCCCTAAAGACACAGATACGCAGTATTTT.

CDR3: CASSQAFGRVRNEQFF. CDR3 DNA sequence: TGTGCCAGCAGCCAGGCTTTTGGGCGGGTGAGGAATGAGCAGTTCTTC. The chain employs TRBV14 and TRBJ2-1; perhaps TRBD2 as D (5 bases). Germline V gene lookup returns CDR1 SGHDN and CDR2 FVKESK. V was clipped by 3 bases and J by 7 bases, with 19 bases between them. There are 16 residues in the CDR3.

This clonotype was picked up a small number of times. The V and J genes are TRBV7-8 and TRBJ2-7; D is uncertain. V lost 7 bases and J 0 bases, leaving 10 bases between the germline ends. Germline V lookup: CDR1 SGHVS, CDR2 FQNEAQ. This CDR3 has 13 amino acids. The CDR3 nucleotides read TGTGCCAGCACCCTCAGCGTCTCCTACGAGCAGTACTTC. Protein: CASTLSVSYEQYF. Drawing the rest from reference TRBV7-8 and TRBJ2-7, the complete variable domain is GAGVSQSPRYKVAKRGQDVALRCDPISGHVSLFWYQQALGQGPEFLTYFQNEAQLDKSGLPSDRFFAERPEGSVSTLKIQRTQQEDSAVYLCASTLSVSYEQYFGPGTRLTVT.

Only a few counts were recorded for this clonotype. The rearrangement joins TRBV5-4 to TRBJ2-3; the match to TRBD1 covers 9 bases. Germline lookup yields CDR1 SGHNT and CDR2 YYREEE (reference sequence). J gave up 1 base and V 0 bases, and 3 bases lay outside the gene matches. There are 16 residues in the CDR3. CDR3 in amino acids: CASSLEQGAGTDTQYF. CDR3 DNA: TGTGCCAGCAGCTTGGAACAGGGGGCTGGCACAGATACGCAGTATTTT.

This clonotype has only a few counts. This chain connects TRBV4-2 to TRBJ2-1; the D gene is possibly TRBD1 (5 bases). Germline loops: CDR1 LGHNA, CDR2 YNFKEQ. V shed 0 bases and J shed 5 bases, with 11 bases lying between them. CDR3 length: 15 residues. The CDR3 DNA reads TGTGCCAGCAGCCAAGACAGGGTTTTAGACAATGAGCAGTTCTTC. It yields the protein CASSQDRVLDNEQFF.

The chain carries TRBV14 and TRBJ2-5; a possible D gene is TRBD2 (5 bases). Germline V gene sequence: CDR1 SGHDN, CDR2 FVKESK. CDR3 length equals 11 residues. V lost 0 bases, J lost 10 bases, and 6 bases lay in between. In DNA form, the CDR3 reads TGTGCCAGCAGCCAAGATCGGGACCAGTACTTC. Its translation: CASSQDRDQYF.

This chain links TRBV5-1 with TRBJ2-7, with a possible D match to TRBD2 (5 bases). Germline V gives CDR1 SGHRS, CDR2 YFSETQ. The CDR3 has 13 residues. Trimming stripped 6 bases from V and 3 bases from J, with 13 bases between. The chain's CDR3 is CASTEDGVYEQYF. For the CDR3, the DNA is TGCGCCAGCACAGAGGACGGGGTCTACGAGCAGTACTTC.

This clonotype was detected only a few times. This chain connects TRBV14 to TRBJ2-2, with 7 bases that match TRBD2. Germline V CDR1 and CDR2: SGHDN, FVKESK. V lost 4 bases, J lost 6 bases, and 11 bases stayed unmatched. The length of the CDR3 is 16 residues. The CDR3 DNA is TGTGCCAGCAGCCCCAGGGTCGCGGGAGCGGCCGGGGAGCTGTTTTTT. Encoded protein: CASSPRVAGAAGELFF.

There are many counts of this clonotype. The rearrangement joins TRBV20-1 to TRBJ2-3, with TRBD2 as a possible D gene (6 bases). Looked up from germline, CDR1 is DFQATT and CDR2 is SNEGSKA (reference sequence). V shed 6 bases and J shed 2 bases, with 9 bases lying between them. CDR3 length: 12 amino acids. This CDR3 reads CSAEDYTDTQYF. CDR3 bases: TGCAGTGCGGAGGACTACACAGATACGCAGTATTTT.

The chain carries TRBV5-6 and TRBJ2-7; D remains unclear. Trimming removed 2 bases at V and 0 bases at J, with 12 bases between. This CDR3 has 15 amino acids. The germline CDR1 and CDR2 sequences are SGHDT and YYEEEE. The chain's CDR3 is CASSLMGSNSYEQYF. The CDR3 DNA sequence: TGTGCCAGCAGCTTAATGGGCAGCAACTCCTACGAGCAGTACTTC.

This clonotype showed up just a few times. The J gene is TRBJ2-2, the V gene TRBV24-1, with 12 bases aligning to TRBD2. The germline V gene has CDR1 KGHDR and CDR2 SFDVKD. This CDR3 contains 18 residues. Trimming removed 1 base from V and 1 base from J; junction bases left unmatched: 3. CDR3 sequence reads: CATSDFTLAGGNTGELFF. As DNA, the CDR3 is TGTGCCACCAGTGATTTTACACTAGCGGGAGGGAACACCGGGGAGCTGTTTTTT.

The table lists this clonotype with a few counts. As DNA, the CDR3 is TGCAGTGCCTGGGGGGCGGGAGGCTTCCAAGAGACCCAGTACTTC. It specifies CSAWGAGGFQETQYF. The chain carries TRBV20-1 and TRBJ2-5; 8 bases are a match to TRBD2. V shed 6 bases and J 1 base; nucleotides not matched to a gene: 10. The CDR3 has 15 amino acids. CDR1 and CDR2 (germline): DFQATT, SNEGSKA (reference sequence).

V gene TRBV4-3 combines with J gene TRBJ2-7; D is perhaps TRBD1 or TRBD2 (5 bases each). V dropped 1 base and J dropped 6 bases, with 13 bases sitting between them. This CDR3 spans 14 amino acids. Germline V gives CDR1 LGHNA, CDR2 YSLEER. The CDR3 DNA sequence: TGCGCCAGCAGCCAAGGGGTTTGGGACCTCGAGCAGTACTTC. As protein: CASSQGVWDLEQYF.

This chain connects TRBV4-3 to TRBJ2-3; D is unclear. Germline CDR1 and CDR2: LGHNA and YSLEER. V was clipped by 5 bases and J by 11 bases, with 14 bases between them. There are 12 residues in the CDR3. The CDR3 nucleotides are TGCGCCAGCAGCGTGGACGGCGATGGGCAGTATTTT. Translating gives CASSVDGDGQYF.

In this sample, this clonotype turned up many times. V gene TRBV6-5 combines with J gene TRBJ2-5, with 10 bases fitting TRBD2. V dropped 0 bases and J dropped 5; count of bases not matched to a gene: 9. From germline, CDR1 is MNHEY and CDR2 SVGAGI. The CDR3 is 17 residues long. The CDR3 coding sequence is TGTGCCAGCAGTTACTCGAAGGGGGTGACTAGCGGGGAGACCCAGTACTTC. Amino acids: CASSYSKGVTSGETQYF.

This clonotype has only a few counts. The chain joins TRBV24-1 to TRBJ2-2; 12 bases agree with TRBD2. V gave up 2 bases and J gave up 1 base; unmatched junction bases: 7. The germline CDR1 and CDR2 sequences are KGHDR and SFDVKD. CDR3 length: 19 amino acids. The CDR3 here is CATSDSGLAGPLNTGELFF. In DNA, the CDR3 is TGTGCCACCAGTGATTCCGGACTAGCGGGACCCTTGAACACCGGGGAGCTGTTTTTT.